The 8 T cell receptor beta chains in this list originate from one sample, sequenced in a study of T cells in Graves' hyperthyroidism and ophthalmopathy. The CDR3 regions of TCR beta were amplified from RNA transcripts. Primed by the HTBI set, a first-round RT-PCR was run on the TCR CDR3. Each CDR3 protein gets one entry after TCRdb re-called the multiplex PCR reads with MiXCR. Of a few hundred thousand distinct CDR3 sequences detected, around 20% appear once; the ten largest clones hold around 27%. The sequenced material came from blood. The receptors were gathered from a man younger than 35 with Graves' hyperthyroidism.

This clonotype was seen many times. The chain uses TRBV6-2 or TRBV6-3 and TRBJ2-5; 13 nucleotides match TRBD2. V dropped 4 bases and J dropped 0; count of bases not matched to a gene: 8. Germline V lookup: CDR1 MNHEY, CDR2 SVGEGT. The CDR3 runs to 18 residues. CDR3 in DNA: TGTGCCAGCAGTTCCGGGACTAGCGGGGACCGGTACCAAGAGACCCAGTACTTC. Encoded protein: CASSSGTSGDRYQETQYF.

The table lists this clonotype with many counts. The CDR3 here is CSARVWLRMNTEAFF. The CDR3 nucleotides are TGCAGTGCTAGAGTTTGGCTAAGGATGAACACTGAAGCTTTCTTT. This chain uses TRBV20-1 with TRBJ1-1, with D hard to call. CDR1 is DFQATT and CDR2 is SNEGSKA in the germline V gene (reference sequence). V shed 1 base and J shed 0 bases, with 12 bases lying between them. The CDR3 loop spans 15 amino acids.

This clonotype was seen once. V gene TRBV12-3 or TRBV12-4 combines with J gene TRBJ1-1; no clear D. V was cut by 6 bases and J by 0 bases, with 11 bases left in between. The CDR3 is 14 residues long. The CDR3 nucleotides are TGTGCCAGCAGACCCGTTAAAATGAACACTGAAGCTTTCTTT. Its translation: CASRPVKMNTEAFF.

There are many counts of this clonotype. The chain joins TRBV24-1 to TRBJ1-2; the D gene is possibly TRBD1 (5 bases). The CDR3 covers 15 residues. The V and J ends lost 2 bases and 4 bases respectively, with 13 bases between them. Germline CDR1 reads KGHDR; CDR2 reads SFDVKD. CDR3 in DNA: TGTGCCACCAGTGATTCGGCGGGGGAAGTCTATGGCTACACCTTC. Translated, it gives CATSDSAGEVYGYTF.

This clonotype was detected ten times or more. The V gene is TRBV2, the J gene TRBJ1-5; D gene uncertain. V lost 6 bases and J lost 1, with 10 bases in between. CDR1 and CDR2 from the germline V gene are SNHLY and FYNNEI. The CDR3 has 14 residues. This CDR3 reads CASRDGLSNQPQHF. DNA for the CDR3: TGTGCCAGCAGAGACGGACTGAGCAATCAGCCCCAGCATTTT.

This clonotype was counted a few times. The V call is TRBV19, the J call TRBJ2-7, with D uncertain. Germline V gene lookup returns CDR1 LNHDA and CDR2 SQIVND (reference sequence). This CDR3 is 11 amino acids long. V was shortened by 8 bases and J by 6 bases, with 11 bases between the two germline ends. The CDR3 region is CASHVVCEQYF. DNA of the CDR3: TGTGCCAGTCATGTCGTCTGCGAGCAGTACTTC.

This clonotype has more than one count but fewer than ten. This sequence joins TRBV6-4 and TRBJ2-7; D may be TRBD1 or TRBD2 (5 bases each). CDR1 is MRHNA and CDR2 is SNTAGT in the germline V gene. With 6 bases removed from V and 1 base from J, the gap between germline ends came to 19 bases. CDR3 length: 16 residues. This CDR3 is CASRTVGTGKSYEQYF. CDR3 sequence (DNA): TGTGCCAGCAGGACTGTCGGGACGGGGAAGTCCTACGAGCAGTACTTC.

This clonotype was recorded at least ten times. This chain joins TRBV4-2 and TRBJ1-1; possibly TRBD1 for D (5 bases). V lost 2 bases to trimming and J lost 1 base, with 8 bases between them. There are 14 residues in the CDR3. From germline, CDR1 is LGHNA and CDR2 YNFKEQ. The CDR3 sequence: CASSQWGSNTEAFF. CDR3 DNA sequence: TGTGCCAGCAGCCAATGGGGCTCGAACACTGAAGCTTTCTTT.